The 8 T cell receptor beta chains in this list originate from one sample, sequenced in a study of blood T cells in healthy people across ages. Sample-barcoded 5' priming and a J-beta primer mix drove a second PCR of roughly 7 to 11 cycles. In TCRdb, the 5' RACE reads were re-called with MiXCR into one record per CDR3 protein. Here the sample spans some 640,000 distinct CDR3 sequences, around 49% being singletons. Sequencing was done on a sample of blood. The receptors derive from a woman aged 60-70 years in good health.

The table lists this clonotype with a few counts. The rearrangement links TRBV7-9 to TRBJ2-7; D is possibly TRBD2 (6 bases). The CDR3 is 17 residues long. Deletions cut 4 bases from V and 0 bases from J, with 19 bases between. The V gene's germline CDR1 is SEHNR and CDR2 FQNEAQ (reference sequence). This chain's CDR3 is CASSSKDPGLDSYEQYF. The CDR3, as DNA: TGTGCCAGCAGCTCGAAAGACCCGGGACTGGACTCCTACGAGCAGTACTTC.

There are a few counts of this clonotype. This chain uses TRBV2 with TRBJ2-3; D not certain. Germline loops: CDR1 SNHLY, CDR2 FYNNEI. V lost 5 bases, J lost 7 bases, and 13 bases lay in between. The CDR3 length is 13 residues. The CDR3 region is CASSRVPQNTQYF. In DNA, the CDR3 is TGTGCCAGCAGTAGAGTTCCGCAAAATACGCAGTATTTT.

The rearrangement links TRBV7-2 to TRBJ1-2; 9 bases fit TRBD1. There are 12 residues in the CDR3. Germline V gives CDR1 SGHTA, CDR2 FQGNSA. J gave up 8 bases and V 8 bases, and 6 bases lay outside the gene matches. This CDR3 reads CASGYGQGGYTF. CDR3 nucleotides: TGTGCCAGCGGCTACGGACAGGGGGGCTACACCTTC.

This chain links TRBV20-1 with TRBJ1-2, with TRBD1 identical over 8 bases. The length of the CDR3 is 14 residues. Losses at the gene ends were 1 base for V and 4 bases for J; bases not matched to a gene: 5. Looked up from germline, CDR1 is DFQATT and CDR2 is SNEGSKA (reference sequence). The CDR3 is CSARVAGGAYGYTF. The CDR3 region has the DNA TGCAGTGCTAGAGTGGCAGGGGGCGCCTATGGCTACACCTTC.

This clonotype has a handful of counts. This sequence may be a read error, since a much larger clone differs from it by one base. CDR3: CASRLLGTEAFF. CDR3 DNA: TGTGCCAGCAGGTTACTGGGTACTGAAGCTTTCTTT. V is TRBV27 and J is TRBJ1-1; unclear D gene. Looked up from germline, CDR1 is MNHEY and CDR2 is SMNVEV (reference sequence). The CDR3 has 12 residues. Trimming left V 6 bases short and J 5 bases short, with 10 bases between.

The chain couples TRBV4-2 to TRBJ1-5, with D perhaps matching TRBD1 (6 bases). The V gene's germline CDR1 is LGHNA and CDR2 YNFKEQ. The CDR3 is 16 amino acids. Deletions cut 0 bases from V and 4 bases from J, with 13 bases between. The CDR3 DNA is TGTGCCAGCAGCCAAGATTACGGACAGTGGAATCAGCCCCAGCATTTT. It encodes CASSQDYGQWNQPQHF.

V usage is TRBV20-1 and J usage is TRBJ2-3, with TRBD2 as a possible D gene (6 bases). Looked up from germline, CDR1 is DFQATT and CDR2 is SNEGSKA (reference sequence). The CDR3 has 13 amino acids. Trimming took 2 bases from V and 6 from J, leaving 12 bases between them. CDR3 nucleotides: TGCAGTGCTAGACACGGGAGCCTCGATACGCAGTATTTT. Amino acid sequence: CSARHGSLDTQYF.

The J gene is TRBJ2-1, the V gene TRBV7-3; tentatively, D is TRBD2 (5 bases). Germline V gene lookup returns CDR1 SGHTA and CDR2 FQGTGA. V lost 2 bases, J lost 9 bases, and 17 bases lay in between. The CDR3 is 15 residues long. The chain's CDR3 is CASSLHLASLAEQFF. The CDR3 nucleotides are TGTGCCAGCAGCTTACATCTGGCTAGCCTCGCTGAGCAGTTCTTC. Variable domain in full (rest from reference TRBV7-3 and TRBJ2-1): GAGVSQTPSNKVTEKGKYVELRCDPISGHTALYWYRQSLGQGPEFLIYFQGTGAADDSGLPNDRFFAVRPEGSVSTLKIQRTERGDSAVYLCASSLHLASLAEQFFGPGTRLTVL.